This T cell receptor beta chain derives from a study of CD8 T cells in ankylosing spondylitis. General observations from the study: What appeared characteristic of ankylosing spondylitis blood was a TCR beta motif of seven to nine highly homologous variants. Clones linked to the disease showed a CD8+ phenotype. They occurred at relatively low frequencies in peripheral blood. Reportedly, significant enrichment of disease-linked clones occurred in matched ankylosing spondylitis synovial fluid.

J gave up 4 bases and V 5 bases, and 3 bases lay outside the gene matches. Germline CDR1 reads SEHNR; CDR2 reads FQNEAQ (reference sequence). This CDR3 region has 13 residues. For TCR beta, libraries came from quantitative 5'-RACE with molecular barcodes. TCRdb analysed the 5' RACE reads with MiXCR anew, one entry per CDR3 protein. The sample includes approximately 25,000 distinct CDR3 sequences, roughly a sixth of them seen just once. This clonotype was observed a few times. The antigen is undetermined. This sequence was found in a male donor with ankylosing spondylitis or in good health (not recorded which). This chain connects TRBV7-9 to TRBJ2-5; 8 bases are shared with TRBD1. The sequencing input was blood. DNA for the CDR3: TGTGCCAGCAGCCCCGGACAGGGAGAGACCCAGTACTTC. This translates into CASSPGQGETQYF.